This T cell receptor beta chain was documented in a study of T cell repertoires in cytomegalovirus infection. Comments on this clonotype: Its specificity is unknown.

One entry per CDR3 protein, called by TCRdb with MiXCR from the reads. The data hold hundreds of thousands of distinct CDR3 sequences, with around 30% observed a single time. The sequence derives from a human donor in good health (CMV status not recorded). Some clones in this sample may be carry-over from other donors' samples. The material was cultured PBMCs, obtained from culture after CMV antigen stimulation.

DNA of the CDR3: TGTGCCAGCAGCCAAGCGGTCGGAGGTGGCGGGACTAGCGGGAGTAGGGAGAATGAGCAGTTCTTC. This encodes CASSQAVGGGGTSGSRENEQFF. The rearrangement joins TRBV4-2 to TRBJ2-1; 14 nucleotides match TRBD2. CDR3 size: 22 residues. Germline V CDR1 and CDR2: LGHNA, YNFKEQ. Trimming took 1 base from V and 7 from J; bases not matched to a gene: 21.